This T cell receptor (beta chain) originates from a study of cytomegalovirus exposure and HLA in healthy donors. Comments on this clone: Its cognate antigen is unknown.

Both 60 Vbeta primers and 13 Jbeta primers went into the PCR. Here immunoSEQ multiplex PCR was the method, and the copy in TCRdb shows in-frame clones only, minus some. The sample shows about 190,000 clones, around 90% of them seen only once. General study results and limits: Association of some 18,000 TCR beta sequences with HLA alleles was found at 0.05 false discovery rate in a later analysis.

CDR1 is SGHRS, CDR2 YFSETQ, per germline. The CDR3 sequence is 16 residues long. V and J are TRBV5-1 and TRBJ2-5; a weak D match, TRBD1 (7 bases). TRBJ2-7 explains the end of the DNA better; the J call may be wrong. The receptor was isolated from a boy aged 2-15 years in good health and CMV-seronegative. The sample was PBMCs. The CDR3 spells CASSLSVQGGFHEQYF. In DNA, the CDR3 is TGCGCCAGCAGCTTGTCAGTCCAGGGGGGATTCCACGAGCAGTACTTC.